The 20 T cell receptor beta chains reported below all come from one sample, sequenced in a study of graft-versus-host responses after intestinal transplantation. TCRdb keeps only in-frame clones here, not all; method: immunoSEQ multiplex PCR. Here the sample spans about 120,000 clones, around 90% being singletons. The antigens for these receptors are not known. The sequenced sample was unstimulated CD4+ T cells sorted from spleen or lymph node cells, obtained before transplant. Receptors originate from a human donor who was the organ donor for an intestinal transplant.

The genes are TRBV7-3 and TRBJ2-5, with D possibly matching TRBD1 (5 bases). This CDR3 comprises 13 residues. CDR1 and CDR2 (germline): SGHTA, FQGTGA. Trimming pared 10 bases from V and 2 bases from J, leaving 14 bases between. The CDR3 loop reads CATVTVQQETQYF. The CDR3 DNA sequence: TGTGCCACCGTGACAGTACAGCAAGAGACCCAGTACTTC.

The genes are TRBV11-2 and TRBJ2-7, with 7 bases fitting TRBD1. Per germline, CDR1 SGHAT and CDR2 FQNNGV. With V trimmed by 4 bases and J by 3 bases, 9 bases remained unmatched. The CDR3 has 15 residues. CDR3 coding DNA: TGTGCCAGCAGCTCCTACAGGGGACGCAACTACGAGCAGTACTTC. Translating gives CASSSYRGRNYEQYF.

This clone was seen only once. This chain uses TRBV28 with TRBJ2-3; D uncertain. Germline lookup yields CDR1 MDHEN and CDR2 SYDVKM. The V end was cut by 5 bases, the J end by 2 bases, with 14 bases between. The CDR3 has 15 amino acids. CDR3 in amino acids: CASSRPWQSTDTQYF. The CDR3, as DNA: TGTGCCAGCAGTCGTCCCTGGCAGTCCACAGATACGCAGTATTTT.

CDR3 nucleotide sequence: TGTGCCAGCAGTGCCCCCGGGAGGGGCGAGCAGTACTTC. It codes for CASSAPGRGEQYF. The V gene is TRBV6-5, the J gene TRBJ2-7, with 8 bases aligning to TRBD2. CDR1 is MNHEY and CDR2 is SVGAGI in the germline V gene. J was trimmed by 6 bases and V by 5 bases; bases with no gene match: 6. This CDR3 contains 13 residues.

The chain recombines TRBV5-1 with TRBJ2-7; D may be TRBD1 or TRBD2 (5 bases each). Trimming shortened V by 3 bases and J by 3 bases, and 13 bases separated the two germline ends. CDR1 is SGHRS, CDR2 YFSETQ, per germline. The CDR3 has 14 amino acids. CDR3 residues: CASSSLGTNYEQYF. The DNA of the CDR3 is TGCGCCAGCAGCTCCCTCGGGACGAACTACGAGCAGTACTTC. Full variable domain (outside the CDR3, taken from reference TRBV5-1 and TRBJ2-7): KAGVTQTPRYLIKTRGQQVTLSCSPISGHRSVSWYQQTPGQGLQFLFEYFSETQRNKGNFPGRFSGRQFSNSRSEMNVSTLELGDSALYLCASSSLGTNYEQYFGPGTRLTVT.

The V gene is TRBV6-5, the J gene TRBJ1-2; D gene ambiguous. CDR3 length: 13 residues. Trimming cost V 3 bases and J 3 bases, with 8 bases left between them. Germline loops: CDR1 MNHEY, CDR2 SVGAGI. In DNA, the CDR3 is TGTGCCAGCAGTTATTTACAGCACTATGGCTACACCTTC. Translation: CASSYLQHYGYTF.

This clone has only one observation. The chain links TRBV29-1 to TRBJ1-1, with TRBD1 matching over 11 bases. The CDR3 is 14 residues long. The J segment lost 4 bases and the V segment lost 5 bases, leaving 6 bases of the junction unmatched. Germline V lookup: CDR1 SQVTM, CDR2 ANQGSEA. This CDR3 reads CSVQRDRGGTEAFF. CDR3 coding DNA: TGCAGCGTTCAAAGGGACAGGGGGGGCACTGAAGCTTTCTTT.

The chain couples TRBV30 to TRBJ1-1; no firm D call. V was clipped by 0 bases and J by 5 bases, with 13 bases between them. The CDR3 has 14 residues. Germline CDR1 is GTSNPN and CDR2 is SVGIG (reference sequence). The CDR3 sequence is CAWSVWPRGTEAFF. Here the CDR3 DNA reads TGTGCCTGGAGTGTTTGGCCGCGTGGAACTGAAGCTTTCTTT.

This clone was recorded a few times. The chain joins TRBV30 to TRBJ2-7, with D possibly matching TRBD1 (6 bases). The V and J ends lost 3 bases and 6 bases respectively, with 6 bases between them. Germline V gene sequence: CDR1 GTSNPN, CDR2 SVGIG (reference sequence). This CDR3 comprises 10 residues. CDR3 region: CAWRQGEQYF. The CDR3 DNA follows: TGTGCCTGGAGACAGGGCGAGCAGTACTTC.

The chain is built from TRBV25-1 and TRBJ1-4; D possibly corresponds to TRBD1 (5 bases). The V end was cut by 4 bases, the J end by 3 bases, with 15 bases between. The CDR3 covers 16 residues. Germline values: CDR1 MGHDK, CDR2 SYGVNS. CDR3 DNA: TGTGCCAGCAGTGGAGGGGTAGTGGCAGCTAATGAAAAACTGTTTTTT. Protein: CASSGGVVAANEKLFF. The whole variable domain, filled in from reference TRBV25-1 and TRBJ1-4, reads EADIYQTPRYLVIGTGKKITLECSQTMGHDKMYWYQQDPGMELHLIHYSYGVNSTEKGDLSSESTVSRIRTEHFPLTLESARPSHTSQYLCASSGGVVAANEKLFFGSGTQLSVL.

The gene calls are TRBV5-6 and TRBJ1-4; 9 bases are a match to TRBD1. J was trimmed by 6 bases and V by 1 base; bases with no gene match: 7. The CDR3 covers 16 residues. CDR1 and CDR2 (germline): SGHDT, YYEEEE. The CDR3 reads CASSLRGTGGYEKLFF. CDR3 coding DNA: TGTGCCAGCAGCTTGCGTGGTACAGGGGGCTATGAAAAACTGTTTTTT.

A remark on this clone: This sample also contains other DNA sequences that code for the same CDR3. V is TRBV28 and J is TRBJ2-3, with no clear D. Trimming took 4 bases from V and 3 from J, leaving 5 bases between them. Germline CDR1 reads MDHEN; CDR2 reads SYDVKM. The CDR3 is 12 residues long. The CDR3 nucleotides are TGTGCCAGCAGTTCCGGTACAGATACGCAGTATTTT. Protein: CASSSGTDTQYF.

The chain uses TRBV7-6 and TRBJ2-5; D is ambiguous. The CDR3 is 11 residues long. The germline V gene has CDR1 SGHVS and CDR2 FNYEAQ. V lost 4 bases, J lost 5 bases, and 5 bases lay in between. The CDR3 nucleotides are TGTGCCAGCAGCTCGAGGGAGACCCAGTACTTC. Its protein product is CASSSRETQYF.

The V gene is TRBV19, the J gene TRBJ1-5, with D maybe TRBD1 (5 bases). Germline V gene sequence: CDR1 LNHDA, CDR2 SQIVND (reference sequence). The CDR3 length is 14 residues. V was shortened by 3 bases and J by 2 bases, with 8 bases between the two germline ends. The CDR3 here is CASSIFRGNQPQHF. In nucleotides, the CDR3 is TGTGCCAGTAGTATCTTCAGGGGCAATCAGCCCCAGCATTTT.

V and J are TRBV30 and TRBJ1-3, with D uncertain. Germline V gene sequence: CDR1 GTSNPN, CDR2 SVGIG (reference sequence). The germline V and J ends were trimmed by 7 bases and 0 bases, with 7 bases remaining between them. This CDR3 contains 12 residues. CDR3 sequence reads: CAFRASGNTIYF. For the CDR3, the DNA is TGTGCCTTCAGAGCCTCTGGAAACACCATATATTTT.

The J gene is TRBJ2-5, the V gene TRBV9; TRBD1 matches 7 bases. This CDR3 spans 15 amino acids. The trim removed 2 bases at V and 5 bases at J, leaving 9 bases unmatched. Germline assignment: CDR1 SGDLS and CDR2 YYNGEE. This CDR3 reads CASSVSTGDGETQYF. CDR3 nucleotides: TGTGCCAGCAGCGTGTCCACAGGGGACGGGGAGACCCAGTACTTC.

The chain carries TRBV9 and TRBJ1-3, with 8 bases identical to TRBD1. The CDR3 totals 14 residues. The germline V gene has CDR1 SGDLS and CDR2 YYNGEE. With V trimmed by 4 bases and J by 2 bases, 2 bases remained unmatched. CDR3 coding DNA: TGTGCCAGCAGCTCAGGGGGCGCTGGAAACACCATATATTTT. It specifies CASSSGGAGNTIYF.

This clone came up a few times. V and J are TRBV6-5 and TRBJ2-7; 9 nucleotides line up with TRBD1. Germline V gene sequence: CDR1 MNHEY, CDR2 SVGAGI. Unmatched junction bases numbered 5, after V lost 6 bases and J lost 5 bases. The CDR3 runs 13 residues. CDR3 amino acids: CASRRTGGHEQYF. The CDR3 DNA is TGTGCCAGCAGACGAACAGGGGGCCACGAGCAGTACTTC.

The chain carries TRBV28 and TRBJ1-4; 9 bases fit TRBD1. J lost 9 bases, V lost 5 bases, and 10 bases had no gene match. The germline CDR1 and CDR2 sequences are MDHEN and SYDVKM. The CDR3 consists of 15 residues. The CDR3 sequence is CASSTQGALGQKLFF. The CDR3 bases are TGTGCCAGCAGTACACAGGGGGCGCTGGGTCAAAAACTGTTTTTT.

The CDR3 nucleotides are TGCGCCAGCAGCCAAGGAGGGCAGGCCGGAGAAAAACTGTTTTTT. It encodes CASSQGGQAGEKLFF. This chain joins TRBV4-1 and TRBJ1-4, with no clear D. This CDR3 comprises 15 residues. V dropped 1 base and J dropped 8 bases, with 14 bases sitting between them. Germline V gives CDR1 MGHRA, CDR2 YSYEKL.